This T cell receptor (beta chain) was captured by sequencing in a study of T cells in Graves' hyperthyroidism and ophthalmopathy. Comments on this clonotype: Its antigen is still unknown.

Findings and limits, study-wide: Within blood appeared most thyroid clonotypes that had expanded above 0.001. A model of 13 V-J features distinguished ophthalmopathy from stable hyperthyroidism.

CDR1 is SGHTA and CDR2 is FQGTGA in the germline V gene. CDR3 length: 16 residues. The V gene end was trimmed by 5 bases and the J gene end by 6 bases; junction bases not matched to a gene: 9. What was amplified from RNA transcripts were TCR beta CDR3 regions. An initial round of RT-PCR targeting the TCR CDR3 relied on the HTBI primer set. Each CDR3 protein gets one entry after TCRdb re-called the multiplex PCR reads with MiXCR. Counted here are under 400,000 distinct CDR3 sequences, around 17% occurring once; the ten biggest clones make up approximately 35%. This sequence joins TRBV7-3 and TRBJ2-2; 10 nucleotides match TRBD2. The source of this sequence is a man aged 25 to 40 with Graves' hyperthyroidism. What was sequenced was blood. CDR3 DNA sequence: TGTGCCAGCAGCCGCTCTAGCGGGAGTGTCGCCGGGGAGCTGTTTTTT. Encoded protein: CASSRSSGSVAGELFF.